These 14 T cell receptor beta chains came from one sample sequenced in a study of siplizumab effects on memory and regulatory T cells. Sequenced by immunoSEQ multiplex PCR; TCRdb stores in-frame clones only, minus some. The data contain 100,000 or so clones, roughly 95% of them singletons. Specimen: non-Treg CD4+ T cells sorted from blood. Source of these receptors: a human donor in good health.

The chain is built from TRBV7-3 and TRBJ1-1, with D tentatively TRBD1 (5 bases). Germline values: CDR1 SGHTA, CDR2 FQGTGA. The CDR3 extends over 16 amino acids. Trimming stripped 1 base from V and 1 base from J, with 13 bases between. In DNA form, the CDR3 reads TGTGCCAGCAGCTTAAATCCGGGGCCTCCGAACACTGAAGCTTTCTTT. Translation gives CASSLNPGPPNTEAFF.

V and J are TRBV18 and TRBJ1-5; 10 bases align to TRBD1. CDR1 and CDR2 from the germline V gene are KGHSH and LQKENI. The CDR3 has 15 residues. V trimming: 5 bases; J trimming: 4 bases; junction bases outside the gene matches: 5. In DNA form, the CDR3 reads TGTGCCAGCTCAGAAAGACAGGGGGCAAATCAGCCCCAGCATTTT. Residues: CASSERQGANQPQHF.

V gene TRBV18 combines with J gene TRBJ1-1; the D is unclear. Germline values: CDR1 KGHSH, CDR2 LQKENI. Trimming removed 1 base from V and 5 bases from J, with 11 bases in between. This CDR3 comprises 14 residues. CDR3 amino acids: CASSPLGVATEAFF. The CDR3 region has the DNA TGTGCCAGCTCACCACTCGGGGTAGCGACTGAAGCTTTCTTT.

The rearrangement uses TRBV5-6 and TRBJ2-1; 11 bases line up with TRBD1. This CDR3 is 16 amino acids long. Germline V lookup: CDR1 SGHDT, CDR2 YYEEEE. V was clipped by 1 base and J by 7 bases; unmatched bases: 7. The CDR3 is CASSLIGTGGVNEQFF. DNA of the CDR3: TGTGCCAGCAGCTTGATCGGGACAGGGGGGGTTAATGAGCAGTTCTTC.

The chain uses TRBV4-3 and TRBJ2-1; D gene uncertain. CDR1 and CDR2 from the germline V gene are LGHNA and YSLEER. The CDR3 contains 16 residues. V lost 0 bases and J 4 bases, leaving 13 bases between the germline ends. CDR3 nucleotides: TGCGCCAGCAGCCAAGAAGGCAGGTACCGTTACAATGAGCAGTTCTTC. It encodes CASSQEGRYRYNEQFF.

CDR3 sequence reads: CASSPGDVSNQPQHF. CDR3 in DNA: TGTGCCAGCAGTCCAGGAGACGTTAGCAATCAGCCCCAGCATTTT. The rearrangement links TRBV28 to TRBJ1-5; D unclear. Trimming removed 5 bases from V and 0 bases from J, with 11 bases in between. From germline, CDR1 is MDHEN and CDR2 SYDVKM. This CDR3 is 15 amino acids long.

The J gene is TRBJ1-2, the V gene TRBV30; 12 bases fit TRBD1. Germline values: CDR1 GTSNPN, CDR2 SVGIG (reference sequence). The CDR3 loop spans 16 amino acids. Germline trimming cut 3 bases from V and 3 bases from J; bases unmatched to any gene: 8. The CDR3: CAWSLGQGAQDYGYTF. The CDR3, as DNA: TGTGCCTGGAGCCTGGGACAGGGGGCGCAGGACTATGGCTACACCTTC.

The chain joins TRBV2 to TRBJ2-3, with TRBD2 matching over 7 bases. This CDR3 has 12 residues. Germline values: CDR1 SNHLY, CDR2 FYNNEI. V shed 7 bases, J shed 6 bases, and the junction held 4 bases outside the gene matches. CDR3 sequence reads: CASTPGGDTQYF. CDR3 nucleotides: TGTGCCAGCACCCCGGGAGGTGATACGCAGTATTTT.

The V gene is TRBV28, the J gene TRBJ2-3; D not resolved. V was trimmed by 3 bases and J by 5 bases, leaving 18 bases between them. The CDR3 loop spans 16 amino acids. Germline V gives CDR1 MDHEN, CDR2 SYDVKM. CDR3 nucleotides: TGTGCCAGCAGTTTGTCTCCTAGTCAATACGGAGATACGCAGTATTTT. The encoded protein is CASSLSPSQYGDTQYF.

The chain uses TRBV7-6 and TRBJ2-3; 7 bases align to TRBD2. The junction had 15 bases not matched to a gene; V was cut back by 5 bases and J by 1 base. The germline gives CDR1 SGHVS, CDR2 FNYEAQ. This CDR3 is built from 18 residues. In DNA, the CDR3 is TGTGCCAGCAGCCCCTTTAGTCCCGGGGGAGGGGGCACAGATACGCAGTATTTT. It specifies CASSPFSPGGGGTDTQYF.

This chain uses TRBV28 with TRBJ2-5; perhaps D is TRBD1 or TRBD2 (5 bases each). The CDR3 totals 15 residues. V lost 5 bases, J lost 1 base, and 14 bases lay in between. The germline V gene encodes CDR1 MDHEN and CDR2 SYDVKM. CDR3 sequence reads: CASSIPGTLQETQYF. The CDR3 DNA reads TGTGCCAGCAGTATCCCCGGGACCCTCCAAGAGACCCAGTACTTC.

This chain joins TRBV5-1 and TRBJ2-1; D is unclear. The V gene lost 4 bases and the J gene lost 0 bases, with 17 bases spanning the gap. The CDR3 runs 17 residues. CDR1 and CDR2 (germline): SGHRS, YFSETQ. The CDR3 DNA is TGCGCCAGCAGCGACCCGACTGTGCGCTCCTCCTACAATGAGCAGTTCTTC. Residues: CASSDPTVRSSYNEQFF. Based on the CDR3 plus reference TRBV5-1 and TRBJ2-1, the full variable domain is KAGVTQTPRYLIKTRGQQVTLSCSPISGHRSVSWYQQTPGQGLQFLFEYFSETQRNKGNFPGRFSGRQFSNSRSEMNVSTLELGDSALYLCASSDPTVRSSYNEQFFGPGTRLTVL.

The chain uses TRBV6-5 and TRBJ1-4; the D is unclear. V dropped 5 bases and J dropped 3 bases, with 13 bases sitting between them. Germline V gene lookup returns CDR1 MNHEY and CDR2 SVGAGI. The CDR3 is made up of 15 amino acids. The DNA for the CDR3 is TGTGCCAGCAGTCTCCTCGGAGGGCCTAATGAAAAACTGTTTTTT. Protein sequence: CASSLLGGPNEKLFF.

The rearrangement joins TRBV2 to TRBJ1-1; 11 positions agree with TRBD1. Germline V gene sequence: CDR1 SNHLY, CDR2 FYNNEI. J gave up 4 bases and V 8 bases, and 3 bases lay outside the gene matches. CDR3 size: 13 residues. CDR3 DNA sequence: TGTGCCAGCGAAGGACAGGGGGCCACTGAAGCTTTCTTT. Amino acids: CASEGQGATEAFF.